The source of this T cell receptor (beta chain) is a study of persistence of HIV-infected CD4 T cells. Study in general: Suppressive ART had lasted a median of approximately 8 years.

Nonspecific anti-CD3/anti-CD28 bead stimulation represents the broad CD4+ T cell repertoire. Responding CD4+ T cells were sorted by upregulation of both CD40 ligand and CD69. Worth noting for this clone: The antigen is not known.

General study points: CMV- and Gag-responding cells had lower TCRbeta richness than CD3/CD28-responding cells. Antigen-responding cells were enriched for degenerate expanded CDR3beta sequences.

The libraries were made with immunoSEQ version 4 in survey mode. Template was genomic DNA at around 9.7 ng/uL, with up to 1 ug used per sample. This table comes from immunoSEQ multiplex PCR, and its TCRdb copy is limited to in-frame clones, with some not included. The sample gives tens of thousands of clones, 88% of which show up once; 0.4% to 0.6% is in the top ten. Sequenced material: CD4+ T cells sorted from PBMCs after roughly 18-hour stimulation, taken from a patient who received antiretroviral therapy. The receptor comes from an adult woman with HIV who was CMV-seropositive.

Here the CDR3 DNA reads TGTGCCAGCAGCCAAGGGGGGGCGTTACGGCCGTTCTTC. Its translation is CASSQGGALRPFF. The chain employs TRBV14 and TRBJ2-1; the D call may be TRBD1 or TRBD2 (6 bases each). CDR1 and CDR2 (germline): SGHDN, FVKESK. V dropped 1 base and J dropped 15 bases, with 16 bases sitting between them. This CDR3 has 13 residues.